This TCR beta chain derives from a study of regulatory T cells in long-lasting Graves disease. Looked up from germline, CDR1 is MNHEY and CDR2 is SMNVEV (reference sequence). V lost 3 bases and J 0 bases, leaving 10 bases between the germline ends. The CDR3 length is 15 residues. Arm-PCR of CDR3 regions with iRepertoire HTBI primers generated TCR beta libraries. TCRdb passed the multiplex PCR reads through MiXCR, listing each CDR3 protein once. The sample lists about 310,000 distinct CDR3 sequences, roughly 21% occurring once. This clonotype was picked up a small number of times. Antigen unknown. Study-wide results and caveats: Accuracy was perhaps lowered by the small sample size.

Indicated time point: persistent/refractory GD, antithyroid drugs over 5 years with positive TRAb. Isolated PBMC RNA provided the starting material for the TCR library. This sample comprised peripheral blood mononuclear cells (PBMCs), obtained when the disease was refractory, from a patient treated with antithyroid drugs. The J gene is TRBJ2-3, the V gene TRBV27; D remains unclear. The sequence was collected from a female donor with Graves disease. The CDR3 DNA is TGTGCCAGCAGTTTCGGCCAGACGAGCACAGATACGCAGTATTTT. Amino acids: CASSFGQTSTDTQYF.